A single sample gave rise to the 21 T cell receptor beta chains below, sequenced in a study of glioma-infiltrating T cells after dendritic cell vaccination (dated by TCRdb to the mid-2010s). This sample's time point label indicates: after dendritic cell vaccination, including at tumor progression/relapse. Preparation of the library involved the immunoSEQ multiplex PCR assay. TCRdb took this table from immuneACCESS and kept in-frame rearrangements with V and J called. Such tables lack part of the clones; where checked against another copy, unresolved V genes explain under half of the gap, and the rest is unexplained. The sample includes roughly 80,000 clones, with roughly 87% observed a single time. The ten largest clones represent more than 2% of the sample. The sample here was blood, taken after dendritic cell vaccination. These receptors came from a human donor with glioblastoma.

V usage is TRBV19 and J usage is TRBJ2-7; 9 nucleotides align to TRBD1. Germline lookup yields CDR1 LNHDA and CDR2 SQIVND (reference sequence). The junction had 5 bases not matched to a gene; V was cut back by 6 bases and J by 2 bases. CDR3 length: 14 residues. This chain's CDR3 is CASSWGQGAYEQYF. The CDR3 DNA reads as TGTGCCAGTAGCTGGGGACAGGGAGCCTACGAGCAGTACTTC.

This rearrangement joins TRBV10-2 to TRBJ2-7, with TRBD2 identical over 9 bases. After removal of 6 bases from V and 3 bases from J, the junction contained 6 bases not matched to a gene. This CDR3 spans 14 amino acids. Per the germline V gene, CDR1 is WSHSY and CDR2 is SAAADI. The DNA of the CDR3 is TGCGCCAGCAGCCGGGAGACTAGCGGCTACGAGCAGTACTTC. Encoded protein: CASSRETSGYEQYF.

The chain uses TRBV19 and TRBJ2-2, with D perhaps matching TRBD2 (6 bases). This CDR3 comprises 12 residues. Trimming took 10 bases from V and 4 from J, leaving 10 bases between them. Germline-derived CDR1 and CDR2 are LNHDA and SQIVND (reference sequence). CDR3 residues: CATKGLTGELFF. Written as DNA, the CDR3 is TGTGCCACTAAGGGACTCACCGGGGAGCTGTTTTTT. The full variable domain, with the rest looked up from reference TRBV19 and TRBJ2-2, is DGGITQSPKYLFRKEGQNVTLSCEQNLNHDAMYWYRQDPGQGLRLIYYSQIVNDFQKGDIAEGYSVSREKKESFPLTVTSAQKNPTAFYLCATKGLTGELFFGEGSRLTVL.

The rearrangement links TRBV7-9 to TRBJ1-5; 8 bases fit TRBD1. The CDR3 totals 13 residues. With V trimmed by 4 bases and J by 9 bases, 5 bases remained unmatched. The germline CDR1 and CDR2 sequences are SEHNR and FQNEAQ (reference sequence). In nucleotides, the CDR3 is TGTGCCAGCAGCTACGACAGGGGAGGGCCCCAGCATTTT. It yields the protein CASSYDRGGPQHF.

The rearrangement uses TRBV6-6 and TRBJ1-2; no clear D gene. Germline CDR1 and CDR2: MNHNY and SVGAGI (reference sequence). There are 15 residues in the CDR3. V was cut by 3 bases and J by 0 bases, with 11 bases left in between. CDR3 nucleotide sequence: TGTGCCAGCAGTTATCATCCTACTTCTAACTATGGCTACACCTTC. Its translation: CASSYHPTSNYGYTF.

This chain connects TRBV4-1 to TRBJ1-2; TRBD1 aligns across 8 bases. The ends lost 4 bases at V and 3 bases at J; junction bases unmatched: 4. Germline V CDR1 and CDR2: MGHRA, YSYEKL. The CDR3 consists of 14 residues. The CDR3 coding sequence is TGCGCCAGCAGCCGGGGACAGGCCCACTATGGCTACACCTTC. Amino acid sequence: CASSRGQAHYGYTF.

The J gene is TRBJ2-4, the V gene TRBV6-1; a possible D gene is TRBD1 (5 bases). CDR1 and CDR2 (germline): MNHNS, SASEGT. The CDR3 length is 13 residues. Between the trimmed V and J ends, which lost 2 bases and 8 bases, there was a span of 10 bases. For the CDR3, the DNA is TGTGCCAGCAGTGAAACCCAGGGCCACATTCAGTACTTC. Translating it yields CASSETQGHIQYF.

V gene TRBV7-2 combines with J gene TRBJ2-1; TRBD2 matches at 12 bases. This CDR3 comprises 16 residues. In germline, CDR1 is SGHTA, CDR2 FQGNSA. The V and J ends lost 5 bases and 3 bases, in that order; junction bases with no gene match: 5. This CDR3 reads CASSASSGRVYNEQFF. As DNA, the CDR3 is TGTGCCAGCAGCGCGTCTAGCGGGAGGGTCTACAATGAGCAGTTCTTC.

The rearrangement joins TRBV9 to TRBJ2-6, with D possibly matching TRBD2 (5 bases). V was cut by 4 bases and J by 0 bases, with 8 bases left in between. The germline V gene has CDR1 SGDLS and CDR2 YYNGEE. The CDR3 is 15 residues long. Written as DNA, the CDR3 is TGTGCCAGCAGCCCCCGGGGCTCTGGGGCCAACGTCCTGACTTTC. It specifies CASSPRGSGANVLTF.

The rearrangement uses TRBV5-4 and TRBJ2-7; TRBD2 matches 9 bases. The CDR3 sequence is 17 residues long. Germline lookup yields CDR1 SGHNT and CDR2 YYREEE (reference sequence). J gave up 2 bases and V 3 bases, and 12 bases lay outside the gene matches. CDR3 region: CASSSPAGGARTYEQYF. CDR3 DNA sequence: TGTGCCAGCAGCTCCCCCGCGGGGGGGGCACGAACCTACGAGCAGTACTTC.

V and J are TRBV4-3 and TRBJ1-1; D perhaps matches TRBD1 (5 bases). This CDR3 spans 14 amino acids. The V end lost 4 bases, the J end lost 6 bases, and 15 bases lay between the germline ends. The germline V gene has CDR1 LGHNA and CDR2 YSLEER. CDR3 nucleotides: TGCGCCAGCAGCCCCCAGGGTTTAAGCGCTGAAGCTTTCTTT. Amino acid sequence: CASSPQGLSAEAFF.

The sample holds a few counts of this clone. The chain employs TRBV5-6 and TRBJ2-5; D call uncertain. V was trimmed by 0 bases and J by 5 bases, leaving 8 bases between them. This CDR3 has 13 amino acids. Germline lookup yields CDR1 SGHDT and CDR2 YYEEEE. The CDR3 region has the DNA TGTGCCAGCAGCTTGGACTACCGCGAGACCCAGTACTTC. It translates to CASSLDYRETQYF.

Here the CDR3 DNA reads TGTGCCAGCAGCTTAGCGGCTAGCGGGAGAACGAATGAGCAGTTCTTC. It codes for CASSLAASGRTNEQFF. The chain uses TRBV7-2 and TRBJ2-1; 10 nucleotides align to TRBD2. CDR1 is SGHTA and CDR2 is FQGNSA in the germline V gene. Unmatched junction bases numbered 6, after V lost 0 bases and J lost 7 bases. The CDR3 loop spans 16 amino acids.

J is TRBJ2-5 and V is TRBV5-4; 7 nucleotides align to TRBD2. CDR1 is SGHNT and CDR2 is YYREEE in the germline V gene (reference sequence). V was pared by 6 bases and J by 1 base, with 12 bases of the junction left unmatched. This CDR3 is 16 amino acids long. The CDR3 reads CASTSMGGSTQETQYF. DNA of the CDR3: TGTGCCAGCACCTCAATGGGCGGGAGCACCCAAGAGACCCAGTACTTC.

This rearrangement joins TRBV5-1 to TRBJ2-1, with 11 positions matching TRBD2. V trimming: 1 base; J trimming: 8 bases; junction bases outside the gene matches: 8. Germline V gene sequence: CDR1 SGHRS, CDR2 YFSETQ. The CDR3 has 16 residues. CDR3 coding DNA: TGCGCCAGCAGCTTGCCTAGACTAGCGGGGATGGATGAGCAGTTCTTC. Residues: CASSLPRLAGMDEQFF.

The chain joins TRBV9 to TRBJ2-1, with a tentative D call TRBD2 (5 bases). This CDR3 comprises 15 residues. V lost 4 bases and J lost 4, with 15 bases in between. Germline assignment: CDR1 SGDLS and CDR2 YYNGEE. This chain's CDR3 is CASSPHGMAYNEQFF. The CDR3 DNA is TGTGCCAGCAGCCCCCACGGGATGGCTTACAATGAGCAGTTCTTC.

The chain couples TRBV10-3 to TRBJ2-5, with 8 nucleotides matching TRBD1. The CDR3 spans 14 residues. V lost 6 bases and J lost 4; bases outside the gene matches: 7. Germline loops: CDR1 ENHRY, CDR2 SYGVKD. CDR3 DNA: TGTGCCATCAGACCCACGGGACAGGCAGAGACCCAGTACTTC. Translating gives CAIRPTGQAETQYF.

CDR3 sequence reads: CASSPTPGLAGEINEQFF. The CDR3 DNA is TGTGCCAGCAGCCCAACACCGGGACTAGCGGGAGAAATTAATGAGCAGTTCTTC. The chain has TRBV14 and TRBJ2-1; 14 bases are shared with TRBD2. The trim removed 4 bases at V and 7 bases at J, leaving 12 bases unmatched. The CDR3 is made up of 18 amino acids. CDR1 is SGHDN, CDR2 FVKESK, per germline.

CDR3 coding DNA: TGTGCCAGCAGCCCGCCCAACACTAGCGGGAGCGATGAGCAGTTCTTC. It yields the protein CASSPPNTSGSDEQFF. The J gene is TRBJ2-1, the V gene TRBV7-9; 11 bases fit TRBD2. Germline V gives CDR1 SEHNR, CDR2 FQNEAQ (reference sequence). After removal of 5 bases from V and 8 bases from J, the junction contained 11 bases not matched to a gene. The CDR3 is 16 amino acids.

The J gene is TRBJ2-3, the V gene TRBV5-1, with 7 bases matching TRBD1. The germline V gene has CDR1 SGHRS and CDR2 YFSETQ. Trimming removed 2 bases from V and 4 bases from J; junction bases left unmatched: 7. This CDR3 has 15 amino acids. CDR3 sequence: CASSLGDRVADTQYF. CDR3 nucleotide sequence: TGCGCCAGCAGCTTAGGAGACAGGGTTGCAGATACGCAGTATTTT.

The V and J genes are TRBV6-5 and TRBJ1-2; the D gene is possibly TRBD1 (5 bases). The CDR3 totals 14 residues. CDR1 is MNHEY and CDR2 is SVGAGI in the germline V gene. Trimming took 7 bases from V and 4 from J, leaving 16 bases between them. The CDR3 loop is CASKNVRDGYGYTF. CDR3 nucleotides: TGTGCCAGCAAAAATGTCAGGGATGGCTATGGCTACACCTTC.